This T cell receptor (beta chain) is from a study of blood T cell repertoires in COVID-19. Overall study: The United States, Italy and Spain were the sources of the acute and convalescent COVID-19 samples.

TCRdb keeps only in-frame clones here, not all; method: immunoSEQ multiplex PCR. The data contain 200,000 to 250,000 clones, about 83% of them seen just once; the ten biggest clones take up 2% to 2.5%. V lost 10 bases, J lost 3 bases, and 15 bases lay in between. The CDR3 covers 13 residues. Germline V gene sequence: CDR1 LNHDA, CDR2 SQIVND (reference sequence). In terms of age and location, participants ranged from about 18 to 95 years and lived in around 22 US areas. Clinical histories supplied by participants themselves formed the basis of cohort assignment. This clone showed up just once. This rearrangement joins TRBV19 to TRBJ1-1; D may be TRBD1 (6 bases). Material: PBMCs or T cells enriched from blood (not recorded which). The TCR was taken from a woman in her 50s who had recovered from COVID-19. The CDR3: CATTTWTDTEAFF. The CDR3 coding sequence is TGTGCCACAACGACCTGGACAGACACTGAAGCTTTCTTT.